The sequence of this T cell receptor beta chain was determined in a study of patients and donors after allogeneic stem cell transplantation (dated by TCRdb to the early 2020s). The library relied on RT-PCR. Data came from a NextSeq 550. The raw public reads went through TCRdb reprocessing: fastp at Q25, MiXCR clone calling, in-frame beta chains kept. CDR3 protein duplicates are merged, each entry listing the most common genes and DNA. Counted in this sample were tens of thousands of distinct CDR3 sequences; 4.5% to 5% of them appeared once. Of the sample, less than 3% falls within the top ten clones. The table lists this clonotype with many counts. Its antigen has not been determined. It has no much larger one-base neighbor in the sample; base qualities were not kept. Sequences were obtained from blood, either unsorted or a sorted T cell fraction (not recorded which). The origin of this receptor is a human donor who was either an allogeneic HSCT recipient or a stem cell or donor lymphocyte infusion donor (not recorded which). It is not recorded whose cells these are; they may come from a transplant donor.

The CDR3 loop reads CASRAIAADTQYF. The DNA is as follows: TGTGCCAGCAGGGCGATAGCCGCAGATACGCAGTATTTT. Recombination linked TRBV5-6 to TRBJ2-3; there is no confident call for the D gene. Based on the germline V gene, the CDR1 and CDR2 sequences are SGHDT and YYEEEE. V drops 5 bases and J drops 4 bases, leaving 11 bases in between. Including cysteine and phenylalanine, the CDR3 has 13 amino acids. Just CDR3 DNA is preserved here, 39 bases in frame from base 1.